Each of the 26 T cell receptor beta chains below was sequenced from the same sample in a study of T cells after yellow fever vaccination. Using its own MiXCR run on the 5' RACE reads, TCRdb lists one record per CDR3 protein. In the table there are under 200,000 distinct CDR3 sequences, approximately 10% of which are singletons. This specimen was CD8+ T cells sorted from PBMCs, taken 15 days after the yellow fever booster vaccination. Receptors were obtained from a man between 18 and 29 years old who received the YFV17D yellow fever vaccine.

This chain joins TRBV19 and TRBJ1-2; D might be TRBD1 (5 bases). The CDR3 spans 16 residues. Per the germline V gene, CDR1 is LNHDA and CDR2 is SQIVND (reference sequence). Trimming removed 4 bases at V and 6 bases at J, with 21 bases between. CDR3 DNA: TGTGCCAGTAGTACGATTGGGCCCTTCTCCAGGGATGGCTACACCTTC. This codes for CASSTIGPFSRDGYTF.

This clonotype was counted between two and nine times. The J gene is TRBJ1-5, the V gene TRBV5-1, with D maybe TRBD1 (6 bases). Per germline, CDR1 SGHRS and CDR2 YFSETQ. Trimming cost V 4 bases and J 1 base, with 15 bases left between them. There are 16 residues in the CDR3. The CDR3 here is CASSLTGPGSNQPQHF. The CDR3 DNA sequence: TGCGCCAGCAGCCTTACAGGGCCGGGGAGCAATCAGCCCCAGCATTTT. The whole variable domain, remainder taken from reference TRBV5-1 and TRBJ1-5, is KAGVTQTPRYLIKTRGQQVTLSCSPISGHRSVSWYQQTPGQGLQFLFEYFSETQRNKGNFPGRFSGRQFSNSRSEMNVSTLELGDSALYLCASSLTGPGSNQPQHFGDGTRLSIL.

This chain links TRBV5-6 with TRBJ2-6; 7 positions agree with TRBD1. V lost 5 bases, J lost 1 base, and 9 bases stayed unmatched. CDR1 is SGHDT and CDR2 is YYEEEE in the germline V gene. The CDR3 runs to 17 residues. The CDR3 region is CASRTETGMSGANVLTF. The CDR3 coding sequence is TGTGCCAGCAGAACCGAGACAGGGATGTCTGGGGCCAACGTCCTGACTTTC.

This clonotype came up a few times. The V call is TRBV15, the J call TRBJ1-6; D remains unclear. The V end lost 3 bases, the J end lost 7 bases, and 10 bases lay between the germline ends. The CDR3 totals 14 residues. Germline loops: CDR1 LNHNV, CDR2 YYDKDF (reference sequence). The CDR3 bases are TGTGCCACCAGCAGCCCCCGTCCAAATTCACCCCTCCACTTT. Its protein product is CATSSPRPNSPLHF.

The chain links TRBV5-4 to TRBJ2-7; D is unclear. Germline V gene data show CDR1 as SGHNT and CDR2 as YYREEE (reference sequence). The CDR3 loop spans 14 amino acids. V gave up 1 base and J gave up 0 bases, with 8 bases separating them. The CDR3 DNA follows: TGTGCCAGCAGCTTGTACACGACCTCCTACGAGCAGTACTTC. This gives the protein CASSLYTTSYEQYF. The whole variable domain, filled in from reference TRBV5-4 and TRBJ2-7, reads ETGVTQSPTHLIKTRGQQVTLRCSSQSGHNTVSWYQQALGQGPQFIFQYYREEENGRGNFPPRFSGLQFPNYSSELNVNALELDDSALYLCASSLYTTSYEQYFGPGTRLTVT.

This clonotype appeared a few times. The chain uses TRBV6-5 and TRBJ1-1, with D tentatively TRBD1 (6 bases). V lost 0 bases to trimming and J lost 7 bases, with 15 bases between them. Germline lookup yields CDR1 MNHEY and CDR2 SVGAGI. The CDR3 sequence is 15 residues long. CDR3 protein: CASSYSIQGPLEAFF. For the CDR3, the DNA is TGTGCCAGCAGTTACTCGATACAGGGCCCACTTGAAGCTTTCTTT.

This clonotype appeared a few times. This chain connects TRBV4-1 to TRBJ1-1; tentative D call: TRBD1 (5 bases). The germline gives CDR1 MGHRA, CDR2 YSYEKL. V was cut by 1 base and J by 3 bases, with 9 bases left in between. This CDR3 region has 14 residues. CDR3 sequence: CASSQVGRDTEAFF. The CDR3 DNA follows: TGCGCCAGCAGCCAAGTGGGACGGGACACTGAAGCTTTCTTT.

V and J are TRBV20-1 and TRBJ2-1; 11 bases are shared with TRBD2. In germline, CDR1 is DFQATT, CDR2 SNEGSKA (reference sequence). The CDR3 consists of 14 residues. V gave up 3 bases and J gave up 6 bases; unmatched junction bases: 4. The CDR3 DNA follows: TGCAGTGCTAGGACTAGCGGGGTTTCCAATGAGCAGTTCTTC. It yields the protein CSARTSGVSNEQFF.

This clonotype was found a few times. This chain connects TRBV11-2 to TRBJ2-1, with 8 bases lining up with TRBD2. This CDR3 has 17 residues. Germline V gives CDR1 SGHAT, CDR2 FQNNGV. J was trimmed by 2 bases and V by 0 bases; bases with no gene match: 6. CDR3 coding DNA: TGTGCCAGCAGCTTAGATCGCTGGCGGGGGGCCTACAATGAGCAGTTCTTC. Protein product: CASSLDRWRGAYNEQFF.

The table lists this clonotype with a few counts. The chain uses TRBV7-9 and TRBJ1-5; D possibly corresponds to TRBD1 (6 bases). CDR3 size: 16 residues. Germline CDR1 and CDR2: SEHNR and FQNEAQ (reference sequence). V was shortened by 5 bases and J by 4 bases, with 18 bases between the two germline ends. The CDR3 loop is CASSQFRDKGNQPQHF. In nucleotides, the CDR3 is TGTGCCAGCAGCCAGTTCAGGGACAAGGGTAATCAGCCCCAGCATTTT.

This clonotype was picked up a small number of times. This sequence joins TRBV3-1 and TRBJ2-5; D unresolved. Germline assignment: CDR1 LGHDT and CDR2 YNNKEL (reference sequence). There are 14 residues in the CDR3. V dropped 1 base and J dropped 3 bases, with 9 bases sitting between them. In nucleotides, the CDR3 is TGTGCCAGCAGCCAAGGGATAGAGGAAGAGACCCAGTACTTC. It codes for CASSQGIEEETQYF.

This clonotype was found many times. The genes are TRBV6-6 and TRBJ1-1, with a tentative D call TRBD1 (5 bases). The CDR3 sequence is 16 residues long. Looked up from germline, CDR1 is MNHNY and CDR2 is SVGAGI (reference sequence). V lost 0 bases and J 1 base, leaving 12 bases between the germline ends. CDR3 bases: TGTGCCAGCAGTTACTCGAGGGACGGTGAGAACACTGAAGCTTTCTTT. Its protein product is CASSYSRDGENTEAFF.

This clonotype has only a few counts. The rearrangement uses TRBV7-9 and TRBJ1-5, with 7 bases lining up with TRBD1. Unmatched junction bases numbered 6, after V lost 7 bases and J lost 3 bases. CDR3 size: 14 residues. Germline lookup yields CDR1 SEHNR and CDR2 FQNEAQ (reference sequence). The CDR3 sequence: CASTQGETNQPQHF. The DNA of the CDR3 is TGTGCCAGCACCCAGGGGGAGACCAATCAGCCCCAGCATTTT.

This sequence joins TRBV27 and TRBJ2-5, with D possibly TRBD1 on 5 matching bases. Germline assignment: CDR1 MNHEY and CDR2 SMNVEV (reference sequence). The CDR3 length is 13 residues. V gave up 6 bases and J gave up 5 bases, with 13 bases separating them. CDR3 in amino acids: CASRAAGSETQYF. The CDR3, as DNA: TGTGCCAGCAGGGCGGCAGGGTCGGAGACCCAGTACTTC.

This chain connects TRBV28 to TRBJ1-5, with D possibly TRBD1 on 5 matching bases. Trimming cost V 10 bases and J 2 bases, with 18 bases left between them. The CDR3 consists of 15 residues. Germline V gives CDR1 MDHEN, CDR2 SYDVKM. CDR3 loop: CATDIALQGNQPQHF. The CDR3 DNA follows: TGTGCCACCGACATCGCCTTACAGGGCAATCAGCCCCAGCATTTT.

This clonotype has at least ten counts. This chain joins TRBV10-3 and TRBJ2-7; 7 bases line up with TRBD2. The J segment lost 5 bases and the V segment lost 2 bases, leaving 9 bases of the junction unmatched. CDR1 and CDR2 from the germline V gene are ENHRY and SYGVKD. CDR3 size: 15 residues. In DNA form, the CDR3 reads TGTGCCATCAGTGAGACCCTTGGGAGGGGAAACGAGCAGTACTTC. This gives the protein CAISETLGRGNEQYF.

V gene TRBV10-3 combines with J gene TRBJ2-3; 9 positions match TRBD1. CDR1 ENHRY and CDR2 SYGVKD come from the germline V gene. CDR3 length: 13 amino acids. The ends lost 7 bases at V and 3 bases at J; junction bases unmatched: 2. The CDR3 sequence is CAINGQGTDTQYF. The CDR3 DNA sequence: TGTGCCATCAATGGACAGGGGACAGATACGCAGTATTTT.

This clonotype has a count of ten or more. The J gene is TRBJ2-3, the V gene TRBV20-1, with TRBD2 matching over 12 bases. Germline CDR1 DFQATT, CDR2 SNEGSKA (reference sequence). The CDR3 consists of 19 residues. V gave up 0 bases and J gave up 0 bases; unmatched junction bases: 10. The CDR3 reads CSARDGLAGTSYSTDTQYF. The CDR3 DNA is TGCAGTGCTAGAGACGGACTAGCGGGGACATCCTATAGCACAGATACGCAGTATTTT.

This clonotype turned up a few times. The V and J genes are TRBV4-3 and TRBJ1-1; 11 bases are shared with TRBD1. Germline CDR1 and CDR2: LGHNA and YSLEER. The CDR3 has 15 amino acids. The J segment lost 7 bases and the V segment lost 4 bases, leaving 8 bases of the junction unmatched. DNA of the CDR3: TGCGCCAGCAGCCTGTGGACAGGGGGCCAGTTTGAAGCTTTCTTT. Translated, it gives CASSLWTGGQFEAFF.

The CDR3 reads CASSQLNPYEQYF. In DNA form, the CDR3 reads TGTGCCAGCAGCCAATTAAATCCTTACGAGCAGTACTTC. The chain recombines TRBV4-2 with TRBJ2-7; no definite D call. V lost 2 bases, J lost 4 bases, and 9 bases lay in between. This CDR3 spans 13 amino acids. CDR1 is LGHNA, CDR2 YNFKEQ, per germline.

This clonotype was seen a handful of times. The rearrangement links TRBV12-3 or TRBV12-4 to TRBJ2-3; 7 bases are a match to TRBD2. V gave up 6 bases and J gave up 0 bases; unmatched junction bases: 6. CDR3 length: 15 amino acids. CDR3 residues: CASRETSLSTDTQYF. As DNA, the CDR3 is TGTGCCAGCAGGGAGACTAGCCTGAGCACAGATACGCAGTATTTT.

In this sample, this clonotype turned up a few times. The CDR3 nucleotides read TGTGCCAGCAGCTTCGACACCGGCTACACCTTC. As protein: CASSFDTGYTF. The chain links TRBV7-9 to TRBJ1-2; no clear D. Germline V gene sequence: CDR1 SEHNR, CDR2 FQNEAQ (reference sequence). The CDR3 contains 11 residues. V shed 3 bases and J shed 8 bases, with 7 bases lying between them.

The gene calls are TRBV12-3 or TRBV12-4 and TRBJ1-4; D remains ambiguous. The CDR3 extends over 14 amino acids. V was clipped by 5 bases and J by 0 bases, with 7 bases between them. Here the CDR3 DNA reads TGTGCCAGCAGTCCAGATGCAACTAATGAAAAACTGTTTTTT. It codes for CASSPDATNEKLFF.

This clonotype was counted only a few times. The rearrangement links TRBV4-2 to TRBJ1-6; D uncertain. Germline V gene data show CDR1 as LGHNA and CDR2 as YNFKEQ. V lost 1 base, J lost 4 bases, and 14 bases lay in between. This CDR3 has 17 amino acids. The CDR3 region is CASSQGGPFNYNSPLHF. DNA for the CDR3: TGTGCCAGCAGCCAAGGTGGACCGTTCAATTATAATTCACCCCTCCACTTT.

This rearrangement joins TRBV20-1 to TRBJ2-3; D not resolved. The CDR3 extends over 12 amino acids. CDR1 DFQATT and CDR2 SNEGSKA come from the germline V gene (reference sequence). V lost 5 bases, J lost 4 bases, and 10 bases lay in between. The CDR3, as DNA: TGCAGTGCTGCCGGGTTAGCAGATACGCAGTATTTT. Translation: CSAAGLADTQYF.

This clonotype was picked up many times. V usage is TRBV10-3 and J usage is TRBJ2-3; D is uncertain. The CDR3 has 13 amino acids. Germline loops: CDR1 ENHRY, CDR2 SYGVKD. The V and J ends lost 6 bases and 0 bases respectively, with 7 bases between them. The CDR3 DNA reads TGTGCCATCAGGGCAGAAAGCACAGATACGCAGTATTTT. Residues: CAIRAESTDTQYF.